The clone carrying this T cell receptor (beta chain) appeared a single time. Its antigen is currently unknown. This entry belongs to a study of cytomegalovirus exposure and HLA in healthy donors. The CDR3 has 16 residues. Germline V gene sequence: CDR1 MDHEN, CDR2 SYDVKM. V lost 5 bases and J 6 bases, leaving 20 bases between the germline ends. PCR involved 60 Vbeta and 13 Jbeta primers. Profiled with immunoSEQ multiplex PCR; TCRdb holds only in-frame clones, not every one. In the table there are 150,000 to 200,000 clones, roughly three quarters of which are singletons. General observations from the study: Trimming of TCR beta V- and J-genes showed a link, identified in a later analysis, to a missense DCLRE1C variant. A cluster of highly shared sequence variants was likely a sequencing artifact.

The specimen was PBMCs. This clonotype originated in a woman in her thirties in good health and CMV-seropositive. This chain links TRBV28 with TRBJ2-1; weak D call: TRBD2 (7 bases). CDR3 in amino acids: CASSPTHGGPVNEQFF. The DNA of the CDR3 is TGTGCCAGCAGTCCGACTCACGGGGGGCCGGTCAATGAGCAGTTCTTC.